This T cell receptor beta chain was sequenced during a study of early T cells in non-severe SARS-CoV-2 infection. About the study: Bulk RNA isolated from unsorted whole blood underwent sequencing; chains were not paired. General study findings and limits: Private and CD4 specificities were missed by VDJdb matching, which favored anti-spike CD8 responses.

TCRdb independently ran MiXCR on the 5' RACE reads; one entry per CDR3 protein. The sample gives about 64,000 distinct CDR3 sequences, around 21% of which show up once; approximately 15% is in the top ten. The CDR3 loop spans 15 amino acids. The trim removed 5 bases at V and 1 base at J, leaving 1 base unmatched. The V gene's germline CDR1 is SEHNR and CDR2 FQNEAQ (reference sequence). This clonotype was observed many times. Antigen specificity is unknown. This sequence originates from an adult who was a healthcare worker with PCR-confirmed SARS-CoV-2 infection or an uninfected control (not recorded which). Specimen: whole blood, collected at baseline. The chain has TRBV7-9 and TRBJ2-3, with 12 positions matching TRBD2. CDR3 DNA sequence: TGTGCCAGCAGCCGGACTAGCGGGGGCACAGATACGCAGTATTTT. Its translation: CASSRTSGGTDTQYF.